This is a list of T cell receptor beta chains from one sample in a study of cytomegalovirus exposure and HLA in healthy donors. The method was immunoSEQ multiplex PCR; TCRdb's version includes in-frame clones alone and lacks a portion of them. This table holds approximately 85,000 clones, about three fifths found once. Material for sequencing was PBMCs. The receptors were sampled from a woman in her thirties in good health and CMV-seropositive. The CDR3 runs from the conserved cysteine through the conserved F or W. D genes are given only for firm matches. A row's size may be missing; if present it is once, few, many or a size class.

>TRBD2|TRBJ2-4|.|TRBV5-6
TGTGCCAGCAGCTCGACTAGCGGGGGGGCGGCAGCCAAAAACATTCAGTACTTC
CASSSTSGGAAAKNIQYF
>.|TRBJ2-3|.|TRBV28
TGTGCCAGCACCCTAGGCGGGGGCATCTCGGATACGCAGTATTTT
CASTLGGGISDTQYF
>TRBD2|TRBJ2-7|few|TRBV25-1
TGTGCCAGCAGTGATACGGGAGGTTCGGTACTCTACGAGCAGTACTTC
CASSDTGGSVLYEQYF
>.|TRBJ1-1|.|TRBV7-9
TGTGCCAGCCCCCCTAAGGAGTCGAACACTGAAGCTTTCTTT
CASPPKESNTEAFF
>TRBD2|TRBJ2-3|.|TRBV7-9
TGTGCCAGCAGCTTAGGCGGGGGGGAGTCAGATACGCAGTATTTT
CASSLGGGESDTQYF
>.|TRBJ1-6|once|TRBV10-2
TGCGCCAGCAGTGAAAACAGCGGTAGCTCCTATAATTCACCCCTCCACTTT
CASSENSGSSYNSPLHF
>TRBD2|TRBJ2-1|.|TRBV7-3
TGTGCCAGCAGCCCCCGTTTGAACTCCGCGGGGGGGAACAATGAGCAGTTCTTC
CASSPRLNSAGGNNEQFF
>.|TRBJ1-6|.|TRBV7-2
TGTGCCAGCAGCCCCAGGGGCGGTTCGTTCTATAATTCACCCCTCCACTTT
CASSPRGGSFYNSPLHF
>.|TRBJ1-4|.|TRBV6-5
TGTGCCAGCAGTTACACCCCGGCAGCGCCTAATGAAAAACTGTTTTTT
CASSYTPAAPNEKLFF
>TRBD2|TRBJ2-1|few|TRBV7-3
TGTGCCAGCAGCCTAGAGCTAGCGGGGGCCTTGGGGGATGAGCAGTTCTTC
CASSLELAGALGDEQFF
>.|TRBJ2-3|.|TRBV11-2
TGTGCCAGCAGCTTAGAGGGCCCGACGGATACGCAGTATTTT
CASSLEGPTDTQYF
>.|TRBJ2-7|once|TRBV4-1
TGCGCCAGCAGCCAAGCCCCCACCCATGACGGGTACGAGCAGTACTTC
CASSQAPTHDGYEQYF
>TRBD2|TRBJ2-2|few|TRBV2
TGTGCCAGCACCTTAGCGGGGGGAGACACCGGGGAGCTGTTTTTT
CASTLAGGDTGELFF
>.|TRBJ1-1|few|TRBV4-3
TGCGCCAGCAGCCTTCAAGGCGGGGCCCTTACTGAAGCTTTCTTT
CASSLQGGALTEAFF
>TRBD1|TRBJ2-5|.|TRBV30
TGTGCCTGGAGTGTACAGGGGGCGGTAGAGACCCAGTACTTC
CAWSVQGAVETQYF
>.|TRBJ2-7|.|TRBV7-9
TGTTCCAGCAGCTTCGCACTCAGGGGTAACGAGCAGTACTTC
CSSSFALRGNEQYF
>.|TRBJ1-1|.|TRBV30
TGTGCCTGGAACGGGCGAGACTACGACCGCACAGTCATGAACACTGAAGCTTTCTTT
CAWNGRDYDRTVMNTEAFF
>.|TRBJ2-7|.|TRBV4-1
TGCGCCAGCAGCCAAGAACAGGGAGAGGCCTACGAGCAGTACTTC
CASSQEQGEAYEQYF
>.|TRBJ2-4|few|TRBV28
TGTGCCAGCACCCCGAGGTTAGCCAAAAACATTCAGTACTTC
CASTPRLAKNIQYF
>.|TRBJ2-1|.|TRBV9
TGTGCCAGCAGCCTGCACTCCCGAGGCTCCTACAATGAGCAGTTCTTC
CASSLHSRGSYNEQFF
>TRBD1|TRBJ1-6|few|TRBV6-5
TGTGCCAGCAGTTACCTGGGACAGGGTGGCTCACCCCTCCACTTT
CASSYLGQGGSPLHF
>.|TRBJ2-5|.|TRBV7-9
TGTGCCAGCAGCTTGTCTCCACGGACTACACAAGAGACCCAGTACTTC
CASSLSPRTTQETQYF
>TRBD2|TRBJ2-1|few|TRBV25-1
TGTGCCAGCAGTGAAAGTAGAGTAGCGGGGGAGAAATACAATGAGCAGTTCTTC
CASSESRVAGEKYNEQFF
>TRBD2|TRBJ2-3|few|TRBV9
TGTGCCAGCAGCGTAGGCGGGACTAGCTACGATACGCAGTATTTT
CASSVGGTSYDTQYF
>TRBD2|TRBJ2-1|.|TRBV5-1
TGCGCCAGCAGCTCGGGCGGGGGTAGCTCCTACAATGAGCAGTTCTTC
CASSSGGGSSYNEQFF
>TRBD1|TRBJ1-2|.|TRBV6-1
TGTGCCAGCAGCTGGGGACAGGAGTATGGCTACACCTTC
CASSWGQEYGYTF
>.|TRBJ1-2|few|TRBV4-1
TGCGCCAGCAGCCAAGATGGCTGGGGCTACACCTTC
CASSQDGWGYTF
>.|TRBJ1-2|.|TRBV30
TGTGCCTGCCGAGGCGGTAGGGGTAACTATGGCTACACCTTC
CACRGGRGNYGYTF
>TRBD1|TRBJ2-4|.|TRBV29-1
TGCAGCGTTCTAGGACAGGGTGGAGTTCAGTACTTC
CSVLGQGGVQYF
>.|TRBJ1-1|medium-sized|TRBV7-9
TGTGCCAGCAGTAGCTCGATCGAAGCTTTCTTT
CASSSSIEAFF
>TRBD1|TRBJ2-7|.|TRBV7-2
TGTGCCAGCAGCCATGCTTTGGGACAGGGCTCCTACGAGCAGTACTTC
CASSHALGQGSYEQYF